This TCR beta chain was sequenced during a study of beta chain features in type 1 diabetes. Broader study findings: VDJ junctions sequenced from type 1 diabetes patients showed fewer insertions and more deletions.

Concerning this clone itself: Its antigen is not identified.

Germline V CDR1 and CDR2: MDHEN, SYDVKM. The ends lost 10 bases at V and 6 bases at J; junction bases unmatched: 11. The CDR3 is 14 residues long. Via the markers CD45RO/CCR7/CD25/CD127/CD95/CD27, stem cell-like memory, regulatory, central memory and naive CD4+ cells were sorted. The isolated RNA, all of it, was reverse transcribed, so expressed TCRB transcripts were what got sequenced. About 3.7 million reads per sample were averaged for naive, central memory and regulatory samples. The assay was immunoSEQ multiplex PCR, and TCRdb's table has in-frame clones only and misses some. The sample lists 600,000 to 650,000 clones, about a sixth occurring once.

Sequenced sample: naive CD4+ T cells from blood. This sequence joins TRBV28 and TRBJ1-5, with 8 bases that match TRBD1. The TCR comes from a man younger than 35 in good health. CDR3 region: CATLKRQGPQPQHF. Here the CDR3 DNA reads TGTGCCACCCTCAAAAGACAGGGGCCTCAGCCCCAGCATTTT. The whole variable domain, remainder taken from reference TRBV28 and TRBJ1-5, is DVKVTQSSRYLVKRTGEKVFLECVQDMDHENMFWYRQDPGLGLRLIYFSYDVKMKEKGDIPEGYSVSREKKERFSLILESASTNQTSMYLCATLKRQGPQPQHFGDGTRLSIL.